This T cell receptor (beta chain) was profiled in a study of shared clonotypes between healthy human individuals. The table came from immunoSEQ multiplex PCR; TCRdb's copy has only in-frame clones and leaves some out. Here the sample spans approximately 2.5 million clones, approximately 90% being singletons. About this clone itself: Its antigen is not known.

Germline CDR1 and CDR2: SGHDT and YYEEEE. V shed 4 bases, J shed 4 bases, and the junction held 5 bases outside the gene matches. The CDR3 loop spans 15 amino acids. Findings and caveats of the study: An effect of sequencing depth on clonotype sharing among donors was expected.

The sample consisted of naive CD4+ T cells sorted from blood. Subset specified: CD45RA+ positively selected. The chain uses TRBV5-6 and TRBJ2-7, with TRBD2 matching 13 bases. The TCR sequence derives from a man between 18 and 29 years old in good health. The CDR3 protein is CASSPGTSGIYEQYF. The CDR3 DNA is TGTGCCAGCAGCCCCGGGACTAGCGGGATTTACGAGCAGTACTTC.